The 5 T cell receptor beta chains presented below share a single source sample, sequenced in a study of post-analysis software for immune sequencing data. Points from the study as a whole: Roughly five TRBV segments occurring more often in patients than controls included TRBV5-6, TRBV5-1 and TRBV20-1.

Unique molecular identifiers had been added to the TCR beta cDNA libraries. TCRdb called the PCR reads again in MiXCR, with one record for every CDR3 protein. The sample has about 770,000 distinct CDR3 sequences; approximately 44% are singletons. These receptors are not linked to any known antigen. The source material was blood. Receptor source: a girl aged 5-17 years with multiple sclerosis.

As concerns this clonotype: The junction shows a germline mismatch at one end, possibly a read error. The CDR3 spells CASSNLKRGQQVF. The CDR3 bases are TGTGCCAGCAGCAACCTCAAGCGGGGCCAGCAGGTCTTC. This chain joins TRBV6-5 and TRBJ2-1; 7 nucleotides line up with TRBD2. The CDR3 length is 13 residues. Germline lookup yields CDR1 MNHEY and CDR2 SVGAGI.

The V and J genes are TRBV12-3 or TRBV12-4 and TRBJ2-1; the match to TRBD2 covers 7 bases. With 5 bases clipped from V and 9 bases from J, the junction kept 10 bases outside the gene matches. This CDR3 has 14 amino acids. The CDR3 region has the DNA TGTGCCAGCAGTCGCGGGAGCCCGGGCGGTGAGCAGTTCTTC. It encodes CASSRGSPGGEQFF.

The rearrangement links TRBV6-2 or TRBV6-3 to TRBJ2-1; D is undetermined. The germline gives CDR1 MNHEY, CDR2 SVGEGT. Trimming took off 2 bases at V and 5 bases at J, with 7 bases between the two ends. The CDR3 loop spans 13 amino acids. The CDR3 DNA follows: TGTGCCAGCAGTTACAGACTTAACAATGAGCAGTTCTTC. Translation: CASSYRLNNEQFF.

The J gene is TRBJ1-2, the V gene TRBV4-3; the D gene is possibly TRBD1 (5 bases). Germline assignment: CDR1 LGHNA and CDR2 YSLEER. The CDR3 is made up of 14 amino acids. The germline V and J ends were trimmed by 0 bases and 8 bases, with 13 bases remaining between them. The CDR3 DNA follows: TGCGCCAGCAGCCAAGATGGGGCGGTGCGGGGCTACACCTTC. Its translation: CASSQDGAVRGYTF.

J is TRBJ1-4 and V is TRBV20-1, with D possibly being TRBD1 (6 bases). This CDR3 has 14 amino acids. Trimming cost V 6 bases and J 7 bases, with 18 bases left between them. Looked up from germline, CDR1 is DFQATT and CDR2 is SNEGSKA (reference sequence). CDR3 sequence (DNA): TGCAGTGCCCTCGGCGGGGGGCTCAGTGAAAAACTGTTTTTT. It encodes CSALGGGLSEKLFF.